These T cell receptor beta chains were read from a single sample in a study of blood T cell repertoires in COVID-19. Generated by immunoSEQ multiplex PCR, the TCRdb table keeps only in-frame clones and is missing some. The sample lists 230,000 or so clones, about 80% occurring once. The sequencing sample was made of PBMCs or T cells enriched from blood (not recorded which). These receptors were obtained from a man over 45 who had recovered from COVID-19. Each CDR3 is given without its conserved first and last residue.

TRBV9	TRBJ1-1	ASSVSDRVSEAF
TRBV5-1	TRBJ1-5	ASSLRGDSNQPQH
TRBV7-9	TRBJ1-4	ASSLGRYRGQEKLF
TRBV7-2	TRBJ2-7	ASSLGTVEQY
TRBV11-1	TRBJ2-5	ASSLGRQVPGTQY
TRBV19	TRBJ1-3	ASSAGYGNTIY
TRBV7-6	TRBJ2-1	ASSLGRTGGSYNEQF
TRBV9	TRBJ1-3	ASSLGQSSGNTIY
TRBV30	TRBJ1-1	AWSKTENTEAF
TRBV27	TRBJ2-7	ASSLSGPRGEQY
TRBV19	TRBJ2-2	ASSIGAETGELF
TRBV24-1	TRBJ2-2	ATSDLVTGELF
TRBV7-2	TRBJ2-7	ASNRRTASGNYEQY
TRBV30	TRBJ2-7	AWSRGDSYEQY
TRBV9	TRBJ2-5	ASSISPSRETQY
TRBV9	TRBJ2-2	ASSAAGVRELF
TRBV11-3	TRBJ1-4	ASSPGQGEKLF